One and the same sample provided the 27 T cell receptor beta chains below, sequenced in a study of T-cell memory formation after mild COVID-19. MiXCR, applied by TCRdb to the 5' RACE reads, yields one record per CDR3 protein. In the table there are 130,000 to 150,000 distinct CDR3 sequences, over 6% of which are singletons. Specimen: PBMCs or a T cell subset sorted from them (not recorded which). These receptors were taken from an adult woman who had mild COVID-19 (a few samples of this study predate the infection). Cell type and time point are not known.

This clonotype was recorded many times. V gene TRBV7-9 combines with J gene TRBJ2-1; D might be TRBD2 (5 bases). The CDR3 totals 15 residues. CDR1 and CDR2 from the germline V gene are SEHNR and FQNEAQ (reference sequence). V was pared by 5 bases and J by 2 bases, with 13 bases between. The CDR3 loop is CASSLRGSAYNEQFF. Here the CDR3 DNA reads TGTGCCAGCAGCCTTCGGGGTTCTGCCTACAATGAGCAGTTCTTC. Full variable domain (outside the CDR3, taken from reference TRBV7-9 and TRBJ2-1): DTGVSQNPRHKITKRGQNVTFRCDPISEHNRLYWYRQTLGQGPEFLTYFQNEAQLEKSRLLSDRFSAERPKGSFSTLEIQRTEQGDSAMYLCASSLRGSAYNEQFFGPGTRLTVL.

This clonotype was seen only a few times. V is TRBV20-1 and J is TRBJ2-7; D is possibly TRBD1 (6 bases). Trimming removed 3 bases at V and 5 bases at J, with 23 bases between. CDR3 length equals 16 residues. CDR1 and CDR2 (germline): DFQATT, SNEGSKA (reference sequence). CDR3 in DNA: TGCAGTGCTAGGGTAATCGGGACAAGAGTTGGAGACGAGCAGTACTTC. It specifies CSARVIGTRVGDEQYF.

This clonotype was recorded a few times. V is TRBV7-2 and J is TRBJ2-5; 8 nucleotides line up with TRBD2. The germline V gene has CDR1 SGHTA and CDR2 FQGNSA. This CDR3 contains 14 residues. The J segment lost 5 bases and the V segment lost 1 base, leaving 3 bases of the junction unmatched. The DNA for the CDR3 is TGTGCCAGCAGCTTAGTGGGACTAGTCGAGACCCAGTACTTC. Translating it yields CASSLVGLVETQYF.

V gene TRBV5-1 combines with J gene TRBJ1-1, with D maybe TRBD1 (5 bases). The CDR3 consists of 15 residues. Germline CDR1 reads SGHRS; CDR2 reads YFSETQ. Trimming took 0 bases from V and 1 from J, leaving 10 bases between them. CDR3: CASSLAQGGNTEAFF. DNA for the CDR3: TGCGCCAGCAGCTTGGCCCAGGGAGGGAACACTGAAGCTTTCTTT. The full variable domain, in which reference TRBV5-1 and TRBJ1-1 provide the parts outside the CDR3, is KAGVTQTPRYLIKTRGQQVTLSCSPISGHRSVSWYQQTPGQGLQFLFEYFSETQRNKGNFPGRFSGRQFSNSRSEMNVSTLELGDSALYLCASSLAQGGNTEAFFGQGTRLTVV.

This clonotype showed up many times. This chain links TRBV20-1 with TRBJ1-2; TRBD1 agrees at 7 bases. The V and J ends lost 6 bases and 4 bases, in that order; junction bases with no gene match: 11. The germline gives CDR1 DFQATT, CDR2 SNEGSKA (reference sequence). The CDR3 sequence is 14 residues long. In DNA form, the CDR3 reads TGCAGTGCGGAAGGGACAGCGATGGGCTATGGCTACACCTTC. This translates into CSAEGTAMGYGYTF.

This clonotype came up a few times. V is TRBV6-2 or TRBV6-3 and J is TRBJ1-2; D is ambiguous. This CDR3 has 13 amino acids. The ends were cut back, 2 bases at V and 4 bases at J, with 8 bases in the middle. The germline V gene encodes CDR1 MNHEY and CDR2 SVGEGT. The CDR3: CASSYRASYGYTF. CDR3 coding DNA: TGTGCCAGCAGTTACCGGGCCAGCTATGGCTACACCTTC.

This clonotype was seen a few times. The chain recombines TRBV30 with TRBJ2-5, with 11 bases matching TRBD2. Losses at the gene ends were 3 bases for V and 5 bases for J; bases not matched to a gene: 8. The CDR3 runs 15 residues. Germline V gene lookup returns CDR1 GTSNPN and CDR2 SVGIG (reference sequence). The CDR3 DNA is TGTGCCTGGAGCTCGGTAGCGGGGGGGCCGGAGACCCAGTACTTC. Amino acids: CAWSSVAGGPETQYF.

The chain links TRBV2 to TRBJ2-2, with a tentative D call TRBD2 (5 bases). V was cut by 8 bases and J by 2 bases, with 21 bases left in between. There are 17 residues in the CDR3. CDR1 and CDR2 from the germline V gene are SNHLY and FYNNEI. In nucleotides, the CDR3 is TGTGCCAGCGATACCCTCCCCAGCGGTCAAAACACCGGGGAGCTGTTTTTT. It encodes CASDTLPSGQNTGELFF.

This clonotype was counted many times. This chain joins TRBV5-1 and TRBJ2-1; 7 bases match TRBD2. CDR1 is SGHRS and CDR2 is YFSETQ in the germline V gene. The CDR3 is 13 residues long. V shed 6 bases and J 8 bases; nucleotides not matched to a gene: 8. The CDR3 sequence is CASNAGEADEQFF. The DNA of the CDR3 is TGCGCCAGCAACGCGGGAGAGGCTGATGAGCAGTTCTTC.

In this sample, this clonotype turned up many times. The chain has TRBV10-3 and TRBJ2-5; D is unresolved. Trimming shortened V by 0 bases and J by 5 bases, and 10 bases separated the two germline ends. Germline CDR1 and CDR2: ENHRY and SYGVKD. CDR3 length: 14 amino acids. The CDR3 coding sequence is TGTGCCATCAGTGAGTCTGAGGTTGGGGAGACCCAGTACTTC. Translated, it gives CAISESEVGETQYF.

This clonotype showed up many times. The chain combines TRBV30 with TRBJ2-7, with 12 bases that match TRBD2. The CDR3 runs to 14 residues. V lost 1 base to trimming and J lost 7 bases; unmatched junction nucleotides: 5. Germline CDR1 and CDR2: GTSNPN and SVGIG (reference sequence). Written as DNA, the CDR3 is TGTGCCTGGAGTGCAGGACTAGCGGGATATGAGCAGTACTTC. Protein sequence: CAWSAGLAGYEQYF.

Only a few counts were recorded for this clonotype. CDR3 region: CASSQEHLGLTEAFF. CDR3 DNA: TGTGCCAGCAGCCAAGAGCATCTGGGTCTCACTGAAGCTTTCTTT. The genes are TRBV14 and TRBJ1-1; D call uncertain. Germline values: CDR1 SGHDN, CDR2 FVKESK. This CDR3 comprises 15 residues. V was clipped by 0 bases and J by 4 bases, with 12 bases between them.

This clonotype was picked up many times. The rearrangement uses TRBV5-1 and TRBJ1-1; 7 nucleotides align to TRBD1. The CDR3 has 13 residues. The ends lost 7 bases at V and 1 base at J; junction bases unmatched: 4. CDR1 and CDR2 from the germline V gene are SGHRS and YFSETQ. CDR3 region: CASFRDRNTEAFF. CDR3 sequence (DNA): TGCGCCAGCTTCCGGGACAGGAACACTGAAGCTTTCTTT.

This clonotype was recorded at least ten times. V usage is TRBV27 and J usage is TRBJ2-1; D is tentatively TRBD1 or TRBD2 (5 bases each). The CDR3 consists of 17 residues. V lost 4 bases to trimming and J lost 2 bases, with 18 bases between them. Per germline, CDR1 MNHEY and CDR2 SMNVEV (reference sequence). The CDR3 DNA follows: TGTGCCAGCAGTTGGGGCGGTCGTTGGGACCCCTACAATGAGCAGTTCTTC. Amino acids: CASSWGGRWDPYNEQFF.

This clonotype was detected ten times or more. J is TRBJ2-7 and V is TRBV6-5; 7 positions agree with TRBD2. The CDR3 is 16 residues long. V lost 7 bases, J lost 2 bases, and 14 bases stayed unmatched. Germline CDR1 and CDR2: MNHEY and SVGAGI. The CDR3 nucleotides are TGTGCCAGCACCCGGTATGGGGCTAGCGGTACCTACGAGCAGTACTTC. It yields the protein CASTRYGASGTYEQYF.

This clonotype appeared a few times. The chain uses TRBV18 and TRBJ2-7; D may be TRBD1 or TRBD2 (5 bases each). The CDR3 consists of 16 residues. Between the trimmed V and J ends, which lost 0 bases and 2 bases, there was a span of 14 bases. Germline CDR1 and CDR2: KGHSH and LQKENI. The CDR3 loop is CASSPPALGETYEQYF. The CDR3 DNA is TGTGCCAGCTCACCACCCGCTCTGGGGGAAACCTACGAGCAGTACTTC.

This clonotype has only a few counts. The chain employs TRBV12-3 or TRBV12-4 and TRBJ1-5; 8 positions match TRBD1. This CDR3 comprises 14 residues. Trimming cost V 4 bases and J 5 bases; bases outside gene matches: 4. Written as DNA, the CDR3 is TGTGCCAGCAGTTCGGGACAGGCTTATCAGCCCCAGCATTTT. It codes for CASSSGQAYQPQHF.

This clonotype was detected many times. The chain is built from TRBV7-6 and TRBJ1-5; D perhaps matches TRBD1 (6 bases). Germline assignment: CDR1 SGHVS and CDR2 FNYEAQ. The CDR3 spans 15 residues. Trimming took off 3 bases at V and 4 bases at J, with 13 bases between the two ends. The DNA for the CDR3 is TGTGCCAGCAGCTTGAGGGGAGGGGGTAATCAGCCCCAGCATTTT. Protein: CASSLRGGGNQPQHF.

In this sample, this clonotype turned up a few times. This chain connects TRBV5-1 to TRBJ2-7; 9 positions agree with TRBD2. From germline, CDR1 is SGHRS and CDR2 YFSETQ. The J segment lost 2 bases and the V segment lost 2 bases, leaving 8 bases of the junction unmatched. The CDR3 is 16 amino acids. In DNA form, the CDR3 reads TGCGCCAGCAGCTTCGGGATAGCGGGGGCCCCCTACGAGCAGTACTTC. Amino acids: CASSFGIAGAPYEQYF. Looking up the rest from reference TRBV5-1 and TRBJ2-7 gives the full variable domain: KAGVTQTPRYLIKTRGQQVTLSCSPISGHRSVSWYQQTPGQGLQFLFEYFSETQRNKGNFPGRFSGRQFSNSRSEMNVSTLELGDSALYLCASSFGIAGAPYEQYFGPGTRLTVT.

Comments on this clonotype: The conserved phenylalanine or tryptophan normally closing the CDR3 is absent here, so this likely arose from a read error. The chain carries TRBV6-1 and TRBJ1-1; 8 bases align to TRBD1. There are 14 residues in the CDR3. Germline assignment: CDR1 MNHNS and CDR2 SASEGT. The V gene end was trimmed by 4 bases and the J gene end by 5 bases; junction bases not matched to a gene: 6. The CDR3: CASSVDRGKTEAFL. The CDR3 DNA is TGTGCCAGCAGTGTCGACAGGGGCAAAACTGAAGCTTTCCTT.

This clonotype has ten or more counts. At one of its ends the junction is not consistent with the germline gene, which may arise from a read error. This chain links TRBV2 with TRBJ2-1, with 11 bases lining up with TRBD2. The V gene's germline CDR1 is SNHLY and CDR2 FYNNEI. The CDR3 runs to 15 residues. The CDR3 DNA is TGTGCCAGCCAATTAGCGGGGGGGCCAGGTAGTGAGCGGTTCTTC. Translation: CASQLAGGPGSERFF. Full variable domain (missing parts from reference TRBV2 and TRBJ2-1): EPEVTQTPSHQVTQMGQEVILRCVPISNHLYFYWYRQILGQKVEFLVSFYNNEISEKSEIFDDQFSVERPDGSNFTLKIRSTKLEDSAMYFCASQLAGGPGSERFFGPGTRLTVL.

This clonotype was found a few times. The chain employs TRBV7-9 and TRBJ1-4; D is possibly TRBD1 (5 bases). CDR1 is SEHNR, CDR2 FQNEAQ, per germline (reference sequence). V was trimmed by 2 bases and J by 7 bases, leaving 11 bases between them. The CDR3 is made up of 14 amino acids. Here the CDR3 reads CASSLQGPSEKLFF. CDR3 in DNA: TGTGCCAGCAGCTTACAGGGTCCTAGTGAAAAACTGTTTTTT. Variable domain in full (rest from reference TRBV7-9 and TRBJ1-4): DTGVSQNPRHKITKRGQNVTFRCDPISEHNRLYWYRQTLGQGPEFLTYFQNEAQLEKSRLLSDRFSAERPKGSFSTLEIQRTEQGDSAMYLCASSLQGPSEKLFFGSGTQLSVL.

This clonotype was picked up many times. This chain uses TRBV5-6 with TRBJ2-1, with 9 bases matching TRBD1. V gave up 1 base and J gave up 9 bases; unmatched junction bases: 5. In germline, CDR1 is SGHDT, CDR2 YYEEEE. CDR3 length: 14 amino acids. CDR3 in DNA: TGTGCCAGCAGCTTGCGGGACAGGGCTAGTGAGCAGTTCTTC. It translates to CASSLRDRASEQFF.

The table lists this clonotype with many counts. The chain combines TRBV7-9 with TRBJ2-3; maybe TRBD2 (6 bases). V was shortened by 5 bases and J by 2 bases, with 17 bases between the two germline ends. Germline V gives CDR1 SEHNR, CDR2 FQNEAQ (reference sequence). This CDR3 has 16 residues. CDR3 bases: TGTGCCAGCAGCCTGGACGGGGGAGCACTCACAGATACGCAGTATTTT. This codes for CASSLDGGALTDTQYF. The full variable domain, rest sourced from reference TRBV7-9 and TRBJ2-3, is DTGVSQNPRHKITKRGQNVTFRCDPISEHNRLYWYRQTLGQGPEFLTYFQNEAQLEKSRLLSDRFSAERPKGSFSTLEIQRTEQGDSAMYLCASSLDGGALTDTQYFGPGTRLTVL.

This clonotype was recorded a few times. The chain recombines TRBV3-1 with TRBJ2-7; D uncertain. Germline V CDR1 and CDR2: LGHDT, YNNKEL (reference sequence). V was pared by 4 bases and J by 1 base, with 5 bases between. The CDR3 runs 12 residues. The CDR3 protein is CASSRLSYEQYF. The CDR3 DNA is TGTGCCAGCAGCCGACTGTCCTACGAGCAGTACTTC.

This clonotype has just a few counts. The chain joins TRBV2 to TRBJ1-1, with a possible D match to TRBD1 (6 bases). The CDR3 length is 17 residues. V lost 10 bases and J lost 3, with 27 bases in between. From germline, CDR1 is SNHLY and CDR2 FYNNEI. The CDR3 DNA reads as TGTGCCACCATAAGGCGGACACCCCTGAACAGGGACACTGAAGCTTTCTTT. Translating it yields CATIRRTPLNRDTEAFF.

This clonotype was observed a few times. The gene calls are TRBV6-5 and TRBJ2-7; 14 positions agree with TRBD2. CDR1 MNHEY and CDR2 SVGAGI come from the germline V gene. Trimming cost V 5 bases and J 3 bases; bases outside gene matches: 3. The CDR3 loop spans 15 amino acids. CDR3 sequence: CASSVGTSGSYEQYF. CDR3 DNA: TGTGCCAGCAGTGTCGGGACTAGCGGGAGCTACGAGCAGTACTTC.